A selection of T cell receptor beta chains follows, all from one sample in a study of T cell repertoires in cytomegalovirus infection. TCRdb itself ran the reads through MiXCR, one entry per CDR3 protein. This table holds fewer than 130,000 distinct CDR3 sequences, under 50% found once. These receptors are not linked to any known antigen. The sequences come from CD8+ T cells from cultured PBMCs, collected from culture after CMV antigen stimulation. These receptors were collected from a human donor in good health (CMV status not recorded). Some clones in this sample may be carry-over from other donors' samples. CDR3s include the opening cysteine and the closing phenylalanine or tryptophan. D genes are given only for firm matches. Expanded clones are given a class, and other clones once, few, many or no size at all.

j_gene: TRBJ1-6; abundance: .; d_gene: .; v_gene: TRBV11-2; CDR3nt: TGTGCCAGCAGCCCTATGACAGTTCCGAATTCACCCCTCCACTTT; CDR3aa: CASSPMTVPNSPLHF
j_gene: TRBJ1-1; abundance: .; d_gene: TRBD1; v_gene: TRBV11-2; CDR3nt: TGTGCCAGCAGAACCACAGGGGCACCCACTGAAGCTTTCTTT; CDR3aa: CASRTTGAPTEAFF
j_gene: TRBJ1-5; abundance: few; d_gene: .; v_gene: TRBV7-8; CDR3nt: TGTGCCAGCAGCCCAGGACTTTTACCCCAGCCCCAGCATTTT; CDR3aa: CASSPGLLPQPQHF
j_gene: TRBJ2-3; abundance: .; d_gene: .; v_gene: TRBV5-6; CDR3nt: TGTGCCAGCAGCTCCGGGCCCTCGACGCAGTATTTT; CDR3aa: CASSSGPSTQYF
j_gene: TRBJ2-1; abundance: .; d_gene: TRBD2; v_gene: TRBV20-1; CDR3nt: TGCAGTGCTAGAGCCCCACTAGCGGGGGGGCAGGAGAATGAGCAGTTCTTC; CDR3aa: CSARAPLAGGQENEQFF
j_gene: TRBJ2-1; abundance: once; d_gene: TRBD2; v_gene: TRBV27; CDR3nt: TGTGCCAGCAGTCCCCTGGGGGGGTCCTACAATGAGCAGTTCTTC; CDR3aa: CASSPLGGSYNEQFF
j_gene: TRBJ1-2; abundance: few; d_gene: TRBD1; v_gene: TRBV2; CDR3nt: TGTGCCAGCAGTCCGGGACAGGCTAACTATGGCTACACCTTC; CDR3aa: CASSPGQANYGYTF
j_gene: TRBJ2-5; abundance: .; d_gene: .; v_gene: TRBV6-8; CDR3nt: TGTGCCAGCAGTTACTCGAGGCTTCCCCCACGGGGCCAAGAGACCCAGTACTTC; CDR3aa: CASSYSRLPPRGQETQYF
j_gene: TRBJ1-2; abundance: .; d_gene: TRBD1; v_gene: TRBV27; CDR3nt: TGTGCCAGCAGTCATCGGGACAGCTCCTTCTACTATGGCTACACCTTC; CDR3aa: CASSHRDSSFYYGYTF
j_gene: TRBJ1-6; abundance: once; d_gene: .; v_gene: TRBV6-1; CDR3nt: TGTGCCAGCTGTGAGGGGCCCTATAATTCACCCCTCCACTTT; CDR3aa: CASCEGPYNSPLHF
j_gene: TRBJ2-6; abundance: .; d_gene: TRBD2; v_gene: TRBV7-9; CDR3nt: TGTGCCAGCAGCTTAGCGGTAGCGGGGAGCTCTGGGGCCAACGTCCTGACTTTC; CDR3aa: CASSLAVAGSSGANVLTF
j_gene: TRBJ2-5; abundance: .; d_gene: .; v_gene: TRBV5-4; CDR3nt: TGTGCCAGCAGCACCGCGGGCACAGAGACCCAGTACTTC; CDR3aa: CASSTAGTETQYF
j_gene: TRBJ2-7; abundance: many; d_gene: .; v_gene: TRBV7-9; CDR3nt: TGTGCCAGCAGCCCGACCTGGGAGAACTACGAGCAGTACTTC; CDR3aa: CASSPTWENYEQYF
j_gene: TRBJ2-5; abundance: few; d_gene: .; v_gene: TRBV4-1; CDR3nt: TGCGCCAGCAGCTCTCACAGAATTTCAGAAGAGACCCAGTACTTC; CDR3aa: CASSSHRISEETQYF
j_gene: TRBJ1-2; abundance: .; d_gene: .; v_gene: TRBV28; CDR3nt: TGTGCCAGCAGTCCCGGAAGTTCTGGCTACACCTTC; CDR3aa: CASSPGSSGYTF
j_gene: TRBJ2-3; abundance: many; d_gene: .; v_gene: TRBV7-9; CDR3nt: TGTGCCAGCCGACCGCCGGGGGTTACAGATACGCAGTATTTT; CDR3aa: CASRPPGVTDTQYF
j_gene: TRBJ2-1; abundance: .; d_gene: .; v_gene: TRBV19; CDR3nt: TGTGACCCCCGGGGGATCAATGAGCAGTTCTTC; CDR3aa: CDPRGINEQFF
j_gene: TRBJ1-1; abundance: many; d_gene: .; v_gene: TRBV12-3/TRBV12-4; CDR3nt: TGTGCCAGCAGTCCCGGCTGGAACACTGAAGCTTTCTTT; CDR3aa: CASSPGWNTEAFF
j_gene: TRBJ2-7; abundance: .; d_gene: .; v_gene: TRBV27; CDR3nt: TGTGCCAGCAGTTTTATGGGCGGATACTCCTACGAGCAGTACTTC; CDR3aa: CASSFMGGYSYEQYF
j_gene: TRBJ2-1; abundance: few; d_gene: TRBD2; v_gene: TRBV19; CDR3nt: TGTGCCAGTAGTATTGAACTCCAGCGGGGGTACAATGAGCAGTTCTTC; CDR3aa: CASSIELQRGYNEQFF
j_gene: TRBJ2-7; abundance: .; d_gene: .; v_gene: TRBV9; CDR3nt: TGTGCCAGCAGCGTAGGGGACACTTCCTACGAGCAGTACTTC; CDR3aa: CASSVGDTSYEQYF
j_gene: TRBJ2-1; abundance: .; d_gene: TRBD2; v_gene: TRBV28; CDR3nt: TGTGCCAGCGGATGGATCGGACTAGCGGGGGGGCCGGGTTACAATGAGCAGTTCTTC; CDR3aa: CASGWIGLAGGPGYNEQFF
j_gene: TRBJ2-5; abundance: .; d_gene: .; v_gene: TRBV7-9; CDR3nt: TGTGCCAGCAGCTTAGCCTGGCGGGGAAGGCAAGAGACCCAGTACTTC; CDR3aa: CASSLAWRGRQETQYF
j_gene: TRBJ1-5; abundance: .; d_gene: TRBD1; v_gene: TRBV12-3/TRBV12-4; CDR3nt: TGTGCCAGCAGTTTGCAGGGGGCTCAGCCCCAGCATTTT; CDR3aa: CASSLQGAQPQHF
j_gene: TRBJ1-6; abundance: .; d_gene: .; v_gene: TRBV7-8; CDR3nt: TGTGCCAGCACCCTCCAGTGGGATATCAGTTCACCCCTCCACTTT; CDR3aa: CASTLQWDISSPLHF
j_gene: TRBJ2-7; abundance: .; d_gene: .; v_gene: TRBV4-1; CDR3nt: TGCGCCAGCAGCCAGTCAGGGACCGAGCAGTACTTC; CDR3aa: CASSQSGTEQYF
j_gene: TRBJ1-1; abundance: .; d_gene: .; v_gene: TRBV6-8; CDR3nt: TGTGCCAGCAGTTACTCGAGCTGGGGGCTTACTGAAGCTTTCTTT; CDR3aa: CASSYSSWGLTEAFF
j_gene: TRBJ1-4; abundance: many; d_gene: .; v_gene: TRBV18; CDR3nt: TGTGCCAGCTCACCTTTGGACGGGTTGGGGAAACTGTTTTTT; CDR3aa: CASSPLDGLGKLFF
j_gene: TRBJ2-5; abundance: .; d_gene: .; v_gene: TRBV5-6; CDR3nt: TGTGCCAGCAGCTTAGGGGGCGGGGGAGAACAAGAGACCCAGTACTTC; CDR3aa: CASSLGGGGEQETQYF
j_gene: TRBJ2-2; abundance: few; d_gene: .; v_gene: TRBV18; CDR3nt: TGTGCCAGCTCACCACTGAGACAGGCGGCGAACACCGGGGAGCTGTTTTTT; CDR3aa: CASSPLRQAANTGELFF
j_gene: TRBJ1-2; abundance: many; d_gene: TRBD1; v_gene: TRBV12-3/TRBV12-4; CDR3nt: TGTGCCAGCAGCGGACAGGGGATGGGCTATGGCTACACCTTC; CDR3aa: CASSGQGMGYGYTF
j_gene: TRBJ2-2; abundance: .; d_gene: .; v_gene: TRBV6-1; CDR3nt: TGTGCCAGCAGTGAATTAAGCTTAGTTGGAAACACCGGGGAGCTGTTTTTT; CDR3aa: CASSELSLVGNTGELFF
j_gene: TRBJ2-1; abundance: .; d_gene: TRBD1; v_gene: TRBV7-3; CDR3nt: TGTGCCAGCAGCAAAAAACAGGGGGCGCAGTACAATGAGCAGTTCTTC; CDR3aa: CASSKKQGAQYNEQFF
j_gene: TRBJ1-5; abundance: .; d_gene: TRBD1; v_gene: TRBV12-3/TRBV12-4; CDR3nt: TGTGCCAGCAGTTGGGGACAGGGAGGCAATCAGCCCCAGCATTTT; CDR3aa: CASSWGQGGNQPQHF
j_gene: TRBJ1-4; abundance: once; d_gene: .; v_gene: TRBV29-1; CDR3nt: TGCAGCGTTTTCAGGGGAGGGGATGAAAAACTGTTTTTT; CDR3aa: CSVFRGGDEKLFF
j_gene: TRBJ2-1; abundance: .; d_gene: .; v_gene: TRBV4-1; CDR3nt: TGCGCCAGCAGCCAAGATGCTTACAGGGTTGATATTGAGCAGTTCTTC; CDR3aa: CASSQDAYRVDIEQFF
j_gene: TRBJ1-5; abundance: .; d_gene: .; v_gene: TRBV24-1; CDR3nt: TGTGCCACCAGTGATGGAGGGGGGGAAAATCAGCCCCAGCATTTT; CDR3aa: CATSDGGGENQPQHF
j_gene: TRBJ1-1; abundance: .; d_gene: .; v_gene: TRBV19; CDR3nt: TGTGCCAGTAGTATCGGAGGATTGGAAGCTTTCTTT; CDR3aa: CASSIGGLEAFF
j_gene: TRBJ2-7; abundance: once; d_gene: .; v_gene: TRBV12-3/TRBV12-4; CDR3nt: TGTGCCAGCAGTTTACCAGACAGGAGCTCCTACGAGCAGTACTTC; CDR3aa: CASSLPDRSSYEQYF
j_gene: TRBJ1-1; abundance: once; d_gene: .; v_gene: TRBV29-1; CDR3nt: TGCAGCGTTGTTAGCCCAGCGAGTCCTGAAGCTTTCTTT; CDR3aa: CSVVSPASPEAFF
j_gene: TRBJ1-1; abundance: .; d_gene: .; v_gene: TRBV7-2; CDR3nt: TGTGCCAGCAGCTTACCTCCGTGGACTGAAGCTTTCTTT; CDR3aa: CASSLPPWTEAFF
j_gene: TRBJ1-2; abundance: .; d_gene: .; v_gene: TRBV20-1; CDR3nt: TGCAGTGCCCTCGGCCAGGGGTCTCCTGGCTACACCTTC; CDR3aa: CSALGQGSPGYTF
j_gene: TRBJ1-5; abundance: few; d_gene: TRBD1; v_gene: TRBV12-3/TRBV12-4; CDR3nt: TGTGCCAGCAGTACTGACAGGGGGTATGATCAGCCCCAGCATTTT; CDR3aa: CASSTDRGYDQPQHF
j_gene: TRBJ2-2; abundance: .; d_gene: TRBD1; v_gene: TRBV27; CDR3nt: TGTGCCAGCAGTTTGATCCGGGACAGTGACACCGGGGAGCTGTTTTTT; CDR3aa: CASSLIRDSDTGELFF
j_gene: TRBJ1-3; abundance: few; d_gene: .; v_gene: TRBV29-1; CDR3nt: TGCAGCTTCTCGGGATCTGGAAACACCATATATTTT; CDR3aa: CSFSGSGNTIYF
j_gene: TRBJ1-5; abundance: .; d_gene: .; v_gene: TRBV6-5; CDR3nt: TGTGCCAGCAGTTCGTACTCCGGGACCGGTAACAATCAGCCCCAGCATTTT; CDR3aa: CASSSYSGTGNNQPQHF
j_gene: TRBJ2-1; abundance: .; d_gene: TRBD2; v_gene: TRBV9; CDR3nt: TGTGCCAGCAGCTCACAGACTAGCGAGGGCAATGAGCAGTTCTTC; CDR3aa: CASSSQTSEGNEQFF
j_gene: TRBJ2-1; abundance: few; d_gene: .; v_gene: TRBV6-1; CDR3nt: TGTGCCAGCAGTGCCGGGAAACGCAATGAGCAGTTCTTC; CDR3aa: CASSAGKRNEQFF
j_gene: TRBJ2-5; abundance: few; d_gene: .; v_gene: TRBV7-9; CDR3nt: TGTGCCAGCAGCCTAACCAGGGAGAAGACCCAGTACTTC; CDR3aa: CASSLTREKTQYF
j_gene: TRBJ2-2; abundance: .; d_gene: TRBD1; v_gene: TRBV12-3/TRBV12-4; CDR3nt: TGTGCCAGCACCGACGAAGGGACAGTGAGGACCGGGGAGCTGTTTTTT; CDR3aa: CASTDEGTVRTGELFF
j_gene: TRBJ2-7; abundance: .; d_gene: .; v_gene: TRBV7-8; CDR3nt: TGTGCCAGCAGCTTCTTACAGGGCTCCTACGAGCAGTACTTC; CDR3aa: CASSFLQGSYEQYF
j_gene: TRBJ2-5; abundance: few; d_gene: .; v_gene: TRBV15; CDR3nt: TGTGCCACCAGCAGAGTTGTGGGGCGAGAGACCCAGTACTTC; CDR3aa: CATSRVVGRETQYF